The rows below give T cell receptor beta chains drawn from one sample of a study of blood T cell repertoires in COVID-19. Data came from immunoSEQ multiplex PCR; TCRdb stores just in-frame clones and leaves some out. The sample includes approximately 160,000 clones, 70% to 90% of them seen just once. Sample: peripheral blood. All receptors derive from a man aged 60 to 69 who had recovered from COVID-19. Each CDR3 is given with its conserved first and last residue. A D gene is named only where the DNA matches it firmly. Rows may omit the clone size; those that give it use once, few, many or a size class.

J,D,V,size,CDR3,DNA
TRBJ2-2,.,TRBV5-4,.,CASSLVSTGELFF,TGTGCCAGCAGCTTGGTTTCTACCGGGGAGCTGTTTTTT
TRBJ1-2,.,TRBV4-2,.,CASSQEHRQEANYGYTF,TGTGCCAGCAGCCAAGAACACAGGCAGGAAGCTAACTATGGCTACACCTTC
TRBJ2-3,TRBD1,TRBV4-2,.,CASSQEGGTRTDTQYF,TGTGCCAGCAGCCAAGAAGGGGGCACCCGCACAGATACGCAGTATTTT
TRBJ2-4,.,TRBV2,.,CASSGDPWGLAKNIQYF,TGTGCCAGCAGTGGGGACCCCTGGGGACTAGCCAAAAACATTCAGTACTTC
TRBJ2-3,TRBD2,TRBV2,.,CASGIAGGTTDTQYF,TGTGCCAGCGGGATAGCGGGGGGTACCACAGATACGCAGTATTTT
TRBJ2-7,.,TRBV7-9,.,CASSFTGYEQYF,TGTGCCAGCAGCTTCACAGGATACGAGCAGTACTTC
TRBJ1-3,.,TRBV6-5,.,CASSESSGNTIYF,TGTGCCAGCAGCGAGAGCTCTGGAAACACCATATATTTT
TRBJ2-7,.,TRBV5-1,many,CASSSGPFGQTSSYEQYF,TGCGCCAGCAGCTCAGGGCCGTTCGGGCAAACGAGCTCCTACGAGCAGTACTTC
TRBJ2-7,TRBD2,TRBV4-1,.,CASSPAPLAEFEQYF,TGCGCCAGCAGCCCCGCCCCGCTAGCGGAATTTGAGCAGTACTTC
TRBJ2-3,TRBD1,TRBV7-6,.,CASSHWTGGGTDTQYF,TGTGCCAGCAGTCACTGGACAGGGGGAGGCACAGATACGCAGTATTTT
TRBJ1-5,.,TRBV29-1,.,CSVVTGGDFNQPQHF,TGCAGCGTTGTAACCGGCGGCGACTTCAATCAGCCCCAGCATTTT
TRBJ2-3,TRBD2,TRBV9,once,CASSVGASGGRTDTQYF,TGTGCCAGCAGCGTAGGGGCTAGCGGGGGGCGCACAGATACGCAGTATTTT
TRBJ2-7,TRBD1,TRBV2,.,CASSTRTGTYEQYF,TGTGCCAGCAGTACTAGGACAGGGACCTACGAGCAGTACTTC
TRBJ2-2,.,TRBV7-6,.,CASSSPRGLAGELFF,TGTGCCAGCAGCTCTCCGCGGGGGCTAGCCGGGGAGCTGTTTTTT
TRBJ2-7,.,TRBV12-3/TRBV12-4,.,CASSFQSAYEQYF,TGTGCCAGCAGTTTTCAGTCAGCCTACGAGCAGTACTTC
TRBJ2-1,.,TRBV4-3,.,CASSQEWRGGEQFF,TGCGCCAGCAGCCAAGAGTGGCGGGGCGGAGAGCAGTTCTTC
TRBJ1-1,.,TRBV5-1,.,CASSLEYQGMNTEAFF,TGCGCCAGCAGCTTGGAATATCAGGGGATGAACACTGAAGCTTTCTTT
TRBJ1-5,.,TRBV28,.,CASSLEGLYSNQPQHF,TGTGCCAGCAGTTTGGAGGGATTATATAGCAATCAGCCCCAGCATTTT
TRBJ2-5,TRBD1,TRBV10-3,.,CAISASTGGIEETQYF,TGTGCCATCAGCGCTTCCACAGGGGGCATAGAAGAGACCCAGTACTTC
TRBJ2-5,.,TRBV7-9,.,CASSPSGETQYF,TGTGCCAGCAGCCCCTCGGGGGAGACCCAGTACTTC
TRBJ2-1,.,TRBV9,.,CASSVDGAVSSYNEQFF,TGTGCCAGCAGCGTAGATGGGGCCGTGAGCTCCTACAATGAGCAGTTCTTC
TRBJ2-5,.,TRBV19,.,CASSGLGSRGETQYF,TGTGCCAGTAGTGGACTCGGGTCCAGGGGAGAGACCCAGTACTTC
TRBJ2-5,TRBD1,TRBV18,.,CASSRDRSVAQYF,TGTGCCAGCTCACGGGACAGGAGTGTGGCCCAGTACTTC
TRBJ2-3,.,TRBV11-3,.,CASSLDLADTQYF,TGTGCCAGCAGCTTAGACTTAGCAGATACGCAGTATTTT
TRBJ2-5,.,TRBV19,.,CASTPKGSDQETQYF,TGTGCCAGTACCCCTAAGGGGTCAGACCAAGAGACCCAGTACTTC
TRBJ1-6,TRBD1,TRBV5-8,.,CASSKDRGNSPLHF,TGTGCCAGCAGCAAGGACAGGGGTAATTCACCCCTCCACTTT
TRBJ2-7,TRBD1,TRBV6-5,once,CASSPGTGVGEQYF,TGTGCCAGCAGCCCCGGGACAGGGGTCGGCGAGCAGTACTTC
TRBJ2-1,TRBD1,TRBV7-9,.,CASSVTGGPVNEQFF,TGTGCCAGCAGCGTAACAGGGGGACCTGTCAATGAGCAGTTCTTC
TRBJ2-7,.,TRBV6-5,.,CASRYSGGSWYEQYF,TGTGCCAGCAGGTACTCCGGAGGGTCATGGTACGAGCAGTACTTC
TRBJ2-5,.,TRBV6-2/TRBV6-3,.,CASSYSIANQETQYF,TGTGCCAGCAGTTACTCGATTGCGAACCAAGAGACCCAGTACTTC
TRBJ2-7,.,TRBV7-2,once,CASRVAGTVSYEQYF,TGTGCCAGCCGGGTTGCGGGGACGGTCTCCTACGAGCAGTACTTC
TRBJ2-1,.,TRBV9,.,CASSVGGPYNEQFF,TGTGCCAGCAGCGTAGGGGGCCCCTACAATGAGCAGTTCTTC
TRBJ2-3,.,TRBV7-9,once,CASSRHTDTQYF,TGTGCCAGCAGCCGACACACAGATACGCAGTATTTT
TRBJ1-5,.,TRBV15,.,CATSNRSGSNQPQHF,TGTGCCACCAGCAATCGGTCAGGCAGCAATCAGCCCCAGCATTTT
TRBJ1-2,.,TRBV3-1/TRBV3-2,.,CASSQRGRGSNYGYTF,TGTGCCAGCAGCCAAAGGGGGAGGGGGTCTAACTATGGCTACACCTTC
TRBJ1-3,TRBD1,TRBV4-1,.,CASSQPSGDRGRTGSGNTIYF,TGCGCCAGCAGCCAACCCTCCGGGGACAGGGGGCGAACCGGCTCTGGAAACACCATATATTTT
TRBJ2-3,TRBD2,TRBV18,.,CASSPLAGGPLDTQYF,TGTGCCAGCTCACCTCTAGCGGGGGGGCCTCTGGATACGCAGTATTTT
TRBJ2-7,.,TRBV21-1,.,CASPEEGDSYEQYF,TGTGCCAGTCCGGAGGAGGGAGACTCCTACGAGCAGTACTTC
TRBJ1-2,.,TRBV12-5,.,CASGPYDRIDWWGYTF,TGTGCTAGTGGTCCGTATGACAGGATCGATTGGTGGGGCTACACCTTC
TRBJ2-5,TRBD2,TRBV6-2/TRBV6-3,once,CASSFTSGAQETQYF,TGTGCCAGCAGTTTCACTAGCGGGGCCCAAGAGACCCAGTACTTC
TRBJ1-1,.,TRBV7-3,.,CASSFGGTSEAFF,TGTGCCAGCAGCTTCGGAGGGACGTCTGAAGCTTTCTTT
TRBJ1-3,TRBD1,TRBV13,.,CASSFLQGVGGNTIYF,TGTGCCAGCAGCTTCCTACAGGGGGTTGGTGGAAACACCATATATTTT
TRBJ1-1,.,TRBV19,once,CASSIPPGIEAFF,TGTGCCAGTAGTATTCCCCCGGGGATTGAAGCTTTCTTT
TRBJ1-1,.,TRBV20-1,.,CSASLGQGKPEAFF,TGCAGTGCTAGTTTGGGGCAGGGAAAGCCTGAAGCTTTCTTT
TRBJ2-2,TRBD1,TRBV27,.,CASSSQGAGELFF,TGTGCCAGCAGTTCTCAGGGGGCCGGGGAGCTGTTTTTT
TRBJ1-2,TRBD1,TRBV5-5,.,CASSSTGQGYYGYTF,TGTGCCAGCAGTTCGACGGGACAGGGGTACTATGGCTACACCTTC
TRBJ2-6,TRBD1,TRBV11-2,many,CASSLVRTGNVLTF,TGTGCCAGCAGCTTAGTACGGACAGGGAACGTCCTGACTTTC
TRBJ2-1,.,TRBV3-1/TRBV3-2,.,CASSPQKGVGSYNEQFF,TGTGCCAGCAGCCCCCAGAAGGGAGTCGGTTCCTACAATGAGCAGTTCTTC